This T cell receptor (beta chain) was recorded in a study of regulatory T cells in long-lasting Graves disease. CDR1 is SEHNR, CDR2 FQNEAQ, per germline (reference sequence). The V gene end was trimmed by 5 bases and the J gene end by 3 bases; junction bases not matched to a gene: 6. The CDR3 consists of 16 residues. Ten or more counts support this clonotype. Regarding time point: newly diagnosed GD, antithyroid drugs for less than 3 months. From PBMCs, RNA was extracted and then used to make the TCR library. Researchers made TCR beta libraries by using iRepertoire HTBI primers and running Arm-PCR on CDR3 regions. TCRdb re-called the multiplex PCR reads with MiXCR, one entry per CDR3 protein. The sample has some 250,000 distinct CDR3 sequences; around 18% are singletons. A further study also used this sample, focusing on T cells in Graves' hyperthyroidism and ophthalmopathy.

The receptor's source is a woman aged 25 to 39 with Graves disease. The V and J genes are TRBV7-9 and TRBJ2-7, with 14 bases lining up with TRBD2. Specimen: peripheral blood mononuclear cells (PBMCs), collected at new diagnosis, from a patient treated with antithyroid drugs. CDR3 bases: TGTGCCAGCAGCGTGCCCGGGACTAGCGGGAGCTACGAGCAGTACTTC. As protein: CASSVPGTSGSYEQYF.